The T cell receptor beta chain under discussion was sequenced for a study of blood T cell repertoires in COVID-19 (TCRdb year 2020). Looking at the study overall: Samples covering the acute and convalescent phases of COVID-19 were provided by collaborators in the United States, Italy and Spain. The material from the prospective study consisted of cDNA or gDNA derived from T cells, B-cell-depleted T cells, or PBMCs. The dataset comprised deeply sampled blood TCRbeta repertoires from subjects exposed to, actively infected with, or recovered from COVID-19. The repertoires were released in a freely available public database meant as a resource for research on the immune response to SARS-CoV-2. The samples were drawn from two sources: the first 160 participants of the ongoing ImmuneRACE study, and 950 to 1,500 subjects contributed by 6 global collaborators. Nearly every sample came with metadata listing a de-identified subject ID, COVID-19 status, age in years and sex. Where available, HLA class I and class II types were taken from metadata supplied by the sample provider and were not determined by assay-based typing.

General conclusions and limits of the study: The quantity of clinical and demographic metadata differed by source and by participant and was supplied without curation.

Each collaborating institution followed its own protocols to collect whole blood in K2EDTA tubes. For TCRbeta analysis, collaborators shipped samples in one of three forms: frozen whole blood, isolated PBMCs, or DNA extracted from either of those sample types. From the cysteine through the phenylalanine, the CDR3 covers 15 amino acids. Just the 45-base CDR3 DNA is kept, in frame starting at base 1. Per the germline V gene, MGHRA is the CDR1 and YSYEKL is the CDR2. Trimming costs V 0 bases and J 4 bases, and their ends lie 10 bases apart. The immunoSEQ Assay, a bias-controlled multiplex PCR, was used to amplify TCRbeta CDR3 regions from genomic DNA. Concerning the study's data processing: Within the assay, amplification of reference gene primers was used to estimate how many nucleated cells each sample contained. To quantify the absolute abundance of each unique TCRbeta CDR3 rearrangement, sequence reads were collapsed and filtered. For each sample, productive Simpson clonality was calculated by taking the square root of Simpson's diversity index across productive rearrangements. As stored in TCRdb, this immuneACCESS dataset retains in-frame rearrangements with V and J assigned. A fraction of the clones does not appear; measured against another copy, unresolved V genes explain less than half of the discrepancy, and the remainder lacks a known reason. V, J and clone size are those of that table, while D and trimming were read from the DNA. This sample lists about 110,000 clones; over 65% were detected once. The ten top clones hold 18% of the sample.

This clone appeared a single time. The target of this receptor is not known. Base quality data are lacking; no much larger clone is found one base away. The sample consisted of peripheral blood. The chain is encoded by TRBV4-1 joined to TRBJ1-5; the D gene is not confidently resolved. This sequence was found in an older woman with acute or convalescent COVID-19. In nucleotides, the sequence is TGCGCCAGCAGCCAAGAGGCGGGGAGTAATCAGCCCCAGCATTTT. The resulting protein is CASSQEAGSNQPQHF.